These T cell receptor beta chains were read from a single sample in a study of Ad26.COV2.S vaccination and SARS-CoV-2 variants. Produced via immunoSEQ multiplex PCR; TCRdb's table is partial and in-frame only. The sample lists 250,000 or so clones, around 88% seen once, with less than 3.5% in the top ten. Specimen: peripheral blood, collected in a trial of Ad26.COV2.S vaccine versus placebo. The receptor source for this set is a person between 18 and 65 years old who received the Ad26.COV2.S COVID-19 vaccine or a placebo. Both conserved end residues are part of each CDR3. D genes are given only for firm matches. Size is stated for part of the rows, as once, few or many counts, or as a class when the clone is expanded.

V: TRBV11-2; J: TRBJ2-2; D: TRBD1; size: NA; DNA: TGTGCCAGCAGCCATTACGGACAGGACAACACCGGGGAGCTGTTTTTT; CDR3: CASSHYGQDNTGELFF
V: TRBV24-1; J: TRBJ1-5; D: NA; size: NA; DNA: TGTGCCACCAGTGATCCCCCAGACAGCCAGCCCCAGCATTTT; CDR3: CATSDPPDSQPQHF
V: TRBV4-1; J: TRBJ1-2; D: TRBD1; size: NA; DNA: TGCGCCAGCAGCCCACTACCGGGACAGTATGGCTACACCTTC; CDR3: CASSPLPGQYGYTF
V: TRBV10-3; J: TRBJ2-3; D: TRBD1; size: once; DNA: TGTGCCATCAGGGGACAGGGGGGGCCAGATACGCAGTATTTT; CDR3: CAIRGQGGPDTQYF
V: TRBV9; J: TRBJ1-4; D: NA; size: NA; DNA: TGTGCCAGCAGCTCCGGGGTTCGGGATGAAAAACTGTTTTTT; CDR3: CASSSGVRDEKLFF
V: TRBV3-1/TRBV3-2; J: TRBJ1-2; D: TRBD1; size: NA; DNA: TGTGCCAGCAGCCAAGATAGGGACAGACTCTTCGGCTACACCTTC; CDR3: CASSQDRDRLFGYTF
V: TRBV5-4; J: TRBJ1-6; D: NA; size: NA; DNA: TGTGCCAGCAGCTTGGCACGAGGGGAAGTGTCACCCCTCCACTTT; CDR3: CASSLARGEVSPLHF
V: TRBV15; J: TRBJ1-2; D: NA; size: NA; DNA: TGTGCCACCAGCAGAGCCACGTACTATGGCTACACCTTC; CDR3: CATSRATYYGYTF
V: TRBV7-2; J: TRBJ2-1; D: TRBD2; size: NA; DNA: TGTGCCAGCAGCTTGTCGGGAGCGGGAGACCTCCACAATGAGCAGTTCTTC; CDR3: CASSLSGAGDLHNEQFF
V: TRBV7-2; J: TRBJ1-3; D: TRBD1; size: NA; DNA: TGTGCCAGCAGCTCCAAGGGGGCTAGAGGAAACACCATATATTTT; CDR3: CASSSKGARGNTIYF
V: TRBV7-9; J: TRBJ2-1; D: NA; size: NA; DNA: TGTGCCAGCAGCTTAGCCCCGGAGGGAGATGAGCAGTTCTTC; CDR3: CASSLAPEGDEQFF
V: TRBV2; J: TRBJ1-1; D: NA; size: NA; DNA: TGTGCCAGCAGTGTCGAATGGACTCCGACCGGGAACACTGAAGCTTTCTTT; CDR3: CASSVEWTPTGNTEAFF
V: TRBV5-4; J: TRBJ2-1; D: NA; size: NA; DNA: TGTGCCAGCGGTGTGAGCTATGAGCAGTTCTTC; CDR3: CASGVSYEQFF
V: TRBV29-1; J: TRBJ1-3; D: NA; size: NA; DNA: TGCAGCGTTGAAGGACTCTCTGGAAACACCATATATTTT; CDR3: CSVEGLSGNTIYF
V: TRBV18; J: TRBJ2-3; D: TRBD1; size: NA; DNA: TGTGCCAGCTCACCGTTGGGACAGGGTGAAGATACGCAGTATTTT; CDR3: CASSPLGQGEDTQYF
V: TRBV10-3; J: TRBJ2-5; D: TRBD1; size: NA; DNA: TGTGCCATCAGTCCAGGGGGAGAGACCCAGTACTTC; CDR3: CAISPGGETQYF